This TCR beta chain derives from a study of blood T cell repertoires in COVID-19 (TCRdb year 2020). Notes on the research overall: The collaborator samples originated in the United States, Italy and Spain and spanned the acute and convalescent phases of COVID-19. The material from the prospective study consisted of cDNA or gDNA derived from T cells, B-cell-depleted T cells, or PBMCs. The dataset comprised deeply sampled blood TCRbeta repertoires from subjects exposed to, actively infected with, or recovered from COVID-19. The repertoires were made available in a free public database intended to serve as a resource for research on the immune response to SARS-CoV-2. Samples came from the ongoing ImmuneRACE study (first 160 participants) plus 1,254 subjects from 6 global collaborators. Nearly every sample came with metadata listing a de-identified subject ID, COVID-19 status, age in years and sex. HLA class I and class II types, where available, came from metadata supplied by the sample provider rather than from assay-based typing. General conclusions and limits of the study: Clinical and demographic metadata were provided uncurated, with the amount varying by source and participant.

TCRbeta CDR3 regions were amplified from genomic DNA using the immunoSEQ Assay, a bias-controlled multiplex PCR. The paper's processing steps were these. The number of nucleated cells in each sample was estimated by amplification of reference gene primers within the assay. To quantify the absolute abundance of each unique TCRbeta CDR3 rearrangement, sequence reads were collapsed and filtered. For each sample, productive Simpson clonality was calculated by taking the square root of Simpson's diversity index across productive rearrangements. Imported from immuneACCESS, the table was reduced by TCRdb to in-frame sequences with V and J called. These copies leave out some clones; in studies compared against another copy, an unresolved V gene accounts for under half, and the cause of the remainder is not known. V, J and clone size reflect that table, while D and trimming were determined from the DNA. The sample includes 150,000 to 200,000 clones, with about nine tenths observed a single time. Approximately 7% of the sample belongs to the ten largest clones.

CDR1 is given as SGHAT and CDR2 as FQDESV, both from the germline V gene (reference sequence). Trimming removed 5 bases from V and 2 bases from J; the gene matches leave 4 bases unexplained. The CDR3, from cysteine to phenylalanine, totals 15 residues. Only CDR3 DNA remains: 45 bases, in frame from the first base. Worth noting for this clone: The antigen this receptor binds is unknown. No base-level quality is on record; no much larger clone is a single base apart.

Each collaborating institution followed its own protocols to collect whole blood in K2EDTA tubes. For TCRbeta analysis, collaborator samples were shipped as frozen whole blood, as isolated PBMCs, or as DNA extracted from either sample type. Recombination connected TRBV11-1 to TRBJ2-3, and 10 junctional nucleotides match TRBD1. The material sequenced was peripheral blood. This TCR was sampled from a man between 35 and 55 years old with acute or convalescent COVID-19. This receptor has the CDR3 CASSQGQGNTDTQYF. Here is the DNA: TGTGCCAGCAGCCAGGGACAGGGGAACACAGATACGCAGTATTTT.